This T cell receptor beta chain is from a study of T cell repertoires in cytomegalovirus infection. Findings of the study overall: Dominating the ex vivo response were HLA-C-restricted CMV-specific TCR beta clonotypes.

A single record per CDR3 protein comes from TCRdb applying MiXCR to the reads. The sample consists of approximately 910,000 distinct CDR3 sequences, roughly 31% of them appearing once. Turning to this clonotype: Antigen specificity is unknown. This may come from a read error, since a much larger clone is one base off.

Germline V gives CDR1 MNHNS, CDR2 SASEGT. V was pared by 0 bases and J by 0 bases, with 14 bases between. The CDR3 is 17 residues long. The rearrangement joins TRBV6-1 to TRBJ2-5; a weak D match, TRBD1 (5 bases). The sequencing used cultured CD8+ T cells from PBMCs, collected from culture after CMV antigen stimulation. This TCR was sampled from a human donor in good health (CMV status not recorded). Some clones in this sample may be carry-over from other donors' samples. Here the CDR3 reads CASSEAKWGSYQETQYF. For the CDR3, the DNA is TGTGCCAGCAGTGAAGCGAAATGGGGCAGCTACCAAGAGACCCAGTACTTC.